Below, 30 T cell receptor beta chains from the same sample are listed, as sequenced in a study of T cell responses to AZD1222 COVID-19 vaccine. Clones were read by immunoSEQ multiplex PCR, and TCRdb kept only the in-frame ones, dropping some. In the table there are 100,000 to 150,000 clones, approximately 82% of which are singletons. Specimen: peripheral blood, collected 28 days after the second AZD1222 dose. These receptors all come from an adult who received the AZD1222 COVID-19 vaccine.

This sequence joins TRBV3-1 (or the pseudogene TRBV3-2) and TRBJ1-1, with D perhaps TRBD1 (6 bases). This CDR3 is built from 14 residues. V was shortened by 4 bases and J by 8 bases, with 17 bases between the two germline ends. Germline CDR1 is LGHDT and CDR2 is YNNKEL (reference sequence). The CDR3 sequence: CASSPSGTPTEAFF. The CDR3 nucleotides are TGTGCCAGCAGCCCCTCAGGGACACCTACCGAAGCTTTCTTT.

This clone was found once. This chain uses TRBV9 with TRBJ2-5; TRBD2 agrees at 7 bases. The ends lost 0 bases at V and 2 bases at J; junction bases unmatched: 4. Germline CDR1 reads SGDLS; CDR2 reads YYNGEE. The CDR3 length is 15 residues. This chain's CDR3 is CASSVGTSAQETQYF. CDR3 DNA sequence: TGTGCCAGCAGCGTAGGTACTAGCGCTCAAGAGACCCAGTACTTC.

The chain is built from TRBV5-8 and TRBJ1-2; 9 bases map to TRBD1. CDR3 size: 15 residues. The V gene's germline CDR1 is SGHTS and CDR2 YDEGEE. V was clipped by 2 bases and J by 2 bases; unmatched bases: 4. CDR3 sequence reads: CASSLTGTGNYGYTF. In nucleotides, the CDR3 is TGTGCCAGCAGCTTAACCGGGACAGGGAACTATGGCTACACCTTC.

This clone was observed a single time. The J gene is TRBJ2-3, the V gene TRBV28; 8 positions match TRBD2. The CDR3 covers 15 residues. V was pared by 5 bases and J by 8 bases, with 12 bases of the junction left unmatched. Germline V CDR1 and CDR2: MDHEN, SYDVKM. The DNA for the CDR3 is TGTGCCAGCAGTCCCGGCGGAGCGGGGGTGTTTACGCAGTATTTT. This codes for CASSPGGAGVFTQYF.

The CDR3 loop is CASSPLGGGATDTQYF. The CDR3 region has the DNA TGTGCCAGCAGCCCCCTAGGCGGGGGGGCGACAGATACGCAGTATTTT. The chain recombines TRBV7-3 with TRBJ2-3, with 9 positions matching TRBD2. The germline V gene has CDR1 SGHTA and CDR2 FQGTGA. V lost 5 bases, J lost 3 bases, and 9 bases stayed unmatched. The CDR3 is 16 residues long.

The chain recombines TRBV24-1 with TRBJ1-6, with D unresolved. CDR1 and CDR2 from the germline V gene are KGHDR and SFDVKD. Between the trimmed V and J ends, which lost 10 bases and 9 bases, there was a span of 21 bases. The CDR3 extends over 15 amino acids. As DNA, the CDR3 is TGTGCCACTCCCAGAGGGAGGGAGGTTCCTTCACCCCTCCACTTT. This translates into CATPRGREVPSPLHF.

The chain is built from TRBV28 and TRBJ2-5, with D maybe TRBD1 (6 bases). The CDR3 sequence is 13 residues long. The V end lost 8 bases, the J end lost 2 bases, and 12 bases lay between the germline ends. Germline CDR1 reads MDHEN; CDR2 reads SYDVKM. This CDR3 is CASCWQGQETQYF. CDR3 DNA sequence: TGTGCCAGCTGTTGGCAGGGGCAAGAGACCCAGTACTTC.

The chain is built from TRBV7-2 and TRBJ2-7; possibly TRBD2 for D (6 bases). Germline V lookup: CDR1 SGHTA, CDR2 FQGNSA. The V end was cut by 1 base, the J end by 1 base, with 14 bases between. This CDR3 region has 16 residues. CDR3 in DNA: TGTGCCAGCAGCTTAGGGGGGGTCGGCCTTTCCTACGAGCAGTACTTC. It translates to CASSLGGVGLSYEQYF.

The chain has TRBV5-1 and TRBJ2-7; D is undetermined. The V gene's germline CDR1 is SGHRS and CDR2 YFSETQ. V was trimmed by 2 bases and J by 0 bases, leaving 9 bases between them. This CDR3 region has 14 residues. DNA for the CDR3: TGCGCCAGCAGCTTAATAGAAACCTCCTACGAGCAGTACTTC. Its protein product is CASSLIETSYEQYF. Full variable domain (outside the CDR3, taken from reference TRBV5-1 and TRBJ2-7): KAGVTQTPRYLIKTRGQQVTLSCSPISGHRSVSWYQQTPGQGLQFLFEYFSETQRNKGNFPGRFSGRQFSNSRSEMNVSTLELGDSALYLCASSLIETSYEQYFGPGTRLTVT.

The J gene is TRBJ1-2, the V gene TRBV3-1 (or the pseudogene TRBV3-2); TRBD1 might be the D (5 bases). V was cut by 0 bases and J by 4 bases, with 15 bases left in between. Germline V lookup: CDR1 LGHDT, CDR2 YNNKEL (reference sequence). The CDR3 has 16 residues. DNA of the CDR3: TGTGCCAGCAGCCAAGATGATTGGGGGGATAGCTATGGCTACACCTTC. This encodes CASSQDDWGDSYGYTF.

V usage is TRBV7-9 and J usage is TRBJ1-1; TRBD1 might be the D (6 bases). V gave up 3 bases and J gave up 5 bases, with 16 bases separating them. The CDR3 sequence is 15 residues long. CDR1 is SEHNR, CDR2 FQNEAQ, per germline (reference sequence). CDR3 nucleotide sequence: TGTGCCAGCAGCTTGTTGACAGGTATTGGGACTGAAGCTTTCTTT. This encodes CASSLLTGIGTEAFF.

The chain joins TRBV19 to TRBJ2-1; 7 bases map to TRBD2. This CDR3 region has 14 residues. V trimming: 7 bases; J trimming: 6 bases; junction bases outside the gene matches: 9. In germline, CDR1 is LNHDA, CDR2 SQIVND (reference sequence). In nucleotides, the CDR3 is TGTGCCAGTAAGGAGACTAGCCCTTCCAATGAGCAGTTCTTC. Translation gives CASKETSPSNEQFF.

The sample holds one count of this clone. V and J are TRBV6-5 and TRBJ2-7; TRBD1 aligns across 7 bases. The V and J ends lost 4 bases and 2 bases, in that order; junction bases with no gene match: 5. Per germline, CDR1 MNHEY and CDR2 SVGAGI. This CDR3 is 14 amino acids long. The CDR3 reads CASSFRDSTYEQYF. CDR3 sequence (DNA): TGTGCCAGCAGTTTCCGGGACAGCACCTACGAGCAGTACTTC.

V is TRBV13 and J is TRBJ2-2; D is unclear. CDR1 PRHDT and CDR2 FYEKMQ come from the germline V gene (reference sequence). CDR3 length: 15 residues. Trimming removed 7 bases at V and 5 bases at J, with 17 bases between. Written as DNA, the CDR3 is TGTGCCAGCACGGAAAGGCAGCGAGCGACCGGGGAGCTGTTTTTT. Translated, it gives CASTERQRATGELFF. The full variable domain, rest sourced from reference TRBV13 and TRBJ2-2, is AAGVIQSPRHLIKEKRETATLKCYPIPRHDTVYWYQQGPGQDPQFLISFYEKMQSDKGSIPDRFSAQQFSDYHSELNMSSLELGDSALYFCASTERQRATGELFFGEGSRLTVL.

The count of this clone is one. The V call is TRBV6-1, the J call TRBJ1-3, with a weak D call TRBD1 (5 bases). This CDR3 comprises 15 residues. The ends were cut back, 3 bases at V and 9 bases at J, with 18 bases in the middle. CDR1 and CDR2 (germline): MNHNS, SASEGT. CDR3 DNA: TGTGCCAGCAGTGATTCAGGGATCTTTTTGGGCACCATATATTTT. Protein: CASSDSGIFLGTIYF.

This chain connects TRBV7-9 to TRBJ2-2, with D possibly matching TRBD1 (6 bases). The germline V gene has CDR1 SEHNR and CDR2 FQNEAQ (reference sequence). The CDR3 extends over 15 amino acids. V was cut by 5 bases and J by 4 bases, with 14 bases left in between. The CDR3 sequence: CASSPQGISTGELFF. Here the CDR3 DNA reads TGTGCCAGCAGCCCACAGGGCATTTCCACCGGGGAGCTGTTTTTT. The whole variable domain, filled in from reference TRBV7-9 and TRBJ2-2, reads DTGVSQNPRHKITKRGQNVTFRCDPISEHNRLYWYRQTLGQGPEFLTYFQNEAQLEKSRLLSDRFSAERPKGSFSTLEIQRTEQGDSAMYLCASSPQGISTGELFFGEGSRLTVL.

The rearrangement joins TRBV27 to TRBJ2-7; D is possibly TRBD1 or TRBD2 (6 bases each). Deletions cut 3 bases from V and 0 bases from J, with 12 bases between. Germline CDR1 MNHEY, CDR2 SMNVEV (reference sequence). The length of the CDR3 is 15 residues. The CDR3 loop reads CASSFPGAGSYEQYF. The CDR3 coding sequence is TGTGCCAGCAGTTTTCCGGGGGCCGGCTCCTACGAGCAGTACTTC.

The CDR3 loop is CASSPFEGRGNQPQHF. Here the CDR3 DNA reads TGTGCCAGCAGCCCATTTGAAGGGAGAGGCAATCAGCCCCAGCATTTT. The V gene is TRBV7-6, the J gene TRBJ1-5, with D uncertain. The length of the CDR3 is 16 residues. Trimming cost V 5 bases and J 2 bases, with 16 bases left between them. From germline, CDR1 is SGHVS and CDR2 FNYEAQ.

This chain connects TRBV15 to TRBJ1-2; a weak D match, TRBD1 (5 bases). The CDR3 is made up of 14 amino acids. V was pared by 1 base and J by 2 bases, with 8 bases between. CDR1 is LNHNV and CDR2 is YYDKDF in the germline V gene (reference sequence). In DNA, the CDR3 is TGTGCCACCAGCAGAGTCTCAGGGAACTATGGCTACACCTTC. Translated: CATSRVSGNYGYTF.

The V call is TRBV19, the J call TRBJ1-2; possibly TRBD1 for D (5 bases). Germline V gene sequence: CDR1 LNHDA, CDR2 SQIVND (reference sequence). The CDR3 sequence is 15 residues long. V lost 4 bases and J lost 4, with 16 bases in between. CDR3 residues: CASSTRRGVSYGYTF. In DNA, the CDR3 is TGTGCCAGTAGTACCCGTCGAGGGGTTTCCTATGGCTACACCTTC.

The genes are TRBV6-6 and TRBJ1-4; D possibly corresponds to TRBD1 (5 bases). Germline V lookup: CDR1 MNHNY, CDR2 SVGAGI (reference sequence). The germline V and J ends were trimmed by 5 bases and 6 bases, with 19 bases remaining between them. The CDR3 is 16 residues long. The CDR3 is CASSIPSRTRYEKLFF. CDR3 bases: TGTGCCAGCAGTATACCCTCAAGGACAAGATATGAAAAACTGTTTTTT.

This CDR3 reads CASSLTWSYNSPLHF. CDR3 DNA: TGTGCCAGCAGCCTGACTTGGTCCTATAATTCACCCCTCCACTTT. The genes are TRBV7-8 and TRBJ1-6; D not resolved. The CDR3 length is 15 residues. Trimming pared 5 bases from V and 1 base from J, leaving 9 bases between. Germline lookup yields CDR1 SGHVS and CDR2 FQNEAQ.

This chain joins TRBV9 and TRBJ2-5, with 9 positions matching TRBD1. The CDR3 covers 15 residues. The trim removed 4 bases at V and 5 bases at J, leaving 9 bases unmatched. CDR1 and CDR2 (germline): SGDLS, YYNGEE. CDR3 region: CASSPRDREVETQYF. In DNA form, the CDR3 reads TGTGCCAGCAGCCCTCGGGACAGGGAGGTTGAGACCCAGTACTTC.

The V call is TRBV28, the J call TRBJ2-7, with TRBD1 matching 7 bases. This CDR3 has 16 amino acids. V dropped 5 bases and J dropped 6; count of bases not matched to a gene: 16. Germline loops: CDR1 MDHEN, CDR2 SYDVKM. CDR3: CASSPPGQERGREQYF. As DNA, the CDR3 is TGTGCCAGCAGTCCCCCCGGACAGGAAAGGGGGCGCGAGCAGTACTTC.

This clone was detected once. This chain connects TRBV5-8 to TRBJ2-3; D gene unclear. V gave up 1 base and J gave up 0 bases, with 6 bases separating them. The germline gives CDR1 SGHTS, CDR2 YDEGEE. The CDR3 sequence is 14 residues long. The CDR3, as DNA: TGTGCCAGCAGCTTGTATTCCAGCACAGATACGCAGTATTTT. Its translation is CASSLYSSTDTQYF.

Only one count was recorded for this clone. The chain employs TRBV6-5 and TRBJ1-5; D not certain. The CDR3 sequence is 15 residues long. Germline CDR1 is MNHEY and CDR2 is SVGAGI. V lost 4 bases and J 3 bases, leaving 13 bases between the germline ends. The CDR3 coding sequence is TGTGCCAGCAGTTTTTGGGGAGGCGACAATCAGCCCCAGCATTTT. The encoded protein is CASSFWGGDNQPQHF.

The rearrangement joins TRBV28 to TRBJ1-3; D remains ambiguous. Per the germline V gene, CDR1 is MDHEN and CDR2 is SYDVKM. The CDR3 runs 15 residues. V was clipped by 4 bases and J by 1 base, with 11 bases between them. DNA of the CDR3: TGTGCCAGCAGTTCCGGACCGTCATCTGGAAACACCATATATTTT. This translates into CASSSGPSSGNTIYF.

The V and J genes are TRBV21-1 and TRBJ2-1; the table gives TRBD1 as D, unverified against the DNA. TRBV21-1 constitutes a pseudogene. The CDR3 has 17 amino acids. The CDR3 DNA reads as TGTGCCAGCAGCGCCTTATGCCGGGACAGGGACGGCAATGAGCAGTTCTTC. Translating gives CASSALCRDRDGNEQFF.

This chain connects TRBV4-1 to TRBJ2-7; perhaps TRBD2 as D (5 bases). The CDR3 is made up of 14 amino acids. In germline, CDR1 is MGHRA, CDR2 YSYEKL. Trimming left V 0 bases short and J 1 base short, with 7 bases between. The CDR3 sequence: CASSQDPGSYEQYF. The CDR3 nucleotides are TGCGCCAGCAGCCAAGATCCGGGATCCTACGAGCAGTACTTC.

The chain couples TRBV6-5 to TRBJ2-1; 10 nucleotides agree with TRBD2. The CDR3 length is 16 residues. J lost 7 bases, V lost 0 bases, and 6 bases had no gene match. From germline, CDR1 is MNHEY and CDR2 SVGAGI. The CDR3 sequence is CASSYSSSGGQNEQFF. The CDR3 DNA is TGTGCCAGCAGTTACTCGAGTAGCGGGGGGCAGAATGAGCAGTTCTTC.